Included here is one TCR beta chain sequence, with context. There is no known antigen for this receptor. Base qualities are not provided; no much larger clone lies one nucleotide away. Collaborating institutions collected whole blood in K2EDTA tubes following their own protocols. For TCRbeta analysis, collaborators shipped samples as frozen whole blood, isolated PBMCs, or DNA extracted from either of those sample types. The immunoSEQ Assay, a bias-controlled multiplex PCR, was used to amplify TCRbeta CDR3 regions from genomic DNA. The paper's processing steps were these. Nucleated cell counts per sample were estimated from amplification of reference gene primers within the assay. To quantify the absolute abundance of each unique TCRbeta CDR3 rearrangement, sequence reads were collapsed and filtered. For each sample, productive Simpson clonality was calculated by taking the square root of Simpson's diversity index across productive rearrangements. The table was pulled from immuneACCESS by TCRdb, which kept in-frame rearrangements only. Such tables lose some clones; where checked, under half of the loss comes from unresolved V genes, and the rest has no known cause. From that table come the V and J calls and clone size; the DNA was used to work out D and trimming. Counted in this sample were 23,000 or so clones; about nine tenths of them appeared once. Clones ranked in the top ten supply 18% of the sample.

Trimming at the junction amounts to 2 bases on V and 6 bases on J, and the germline ends lie 4 bases apart. Including the terminal cysteine and phenylalanine, the CDR3 comprises 12 residues. This entry keeps only the CDR3 DNA: 36 bases, framed from base 1. The sample originates from a study of blood T cell repertoires in COVID-19 (TCRdb year 2020). About the full investigation: The collaborator samples originated in the United States, Italy and Spain and spanned the acute and convalescent phases of COVID-19. The material from the prospective study consisted of cDNA or gDNA derived from T cells, B-cell-depleted T cells, or PBMCs. Deeply sampled blood TCRbeta repertoires from subjects exposed to, actively infected with, or recovered from COVID-19 were included in the dataset. The repertoires were made available in a free public database intended to serve as a resource for research on the immune response to SARS-CoV-2. Samples were obtained from the ongoing ImmuneRACE study (first 160 participants) and from about 1,300 subjects provided by 6 global collaborators. Nearly every sample came with metadata listing a de-identified subject ID, COVID-19 status, age in years and sex. Where available, HLA class I and class II types were obtained from metadata supplied by the sample provider rather than from assay-based typing. General study outcomes and caveats: How much clinical and demographic metadata was included differed by source and by participant, and the metadata was provided uncurated.

The TCR sequence derives from a human donor in a cohort sampled during active COVID-19. Recombination joined TRBV12-3 or TRBV12-4 with TRBJ2-2; no D gene is confidently identified. Sequences were obtained from peripheral blood. CDR3 sequence: CASSLIAGELFF. The DNA reads as follows: TGTGCCAGCAGTTTAATCGCCGGGGAGCTGTTTTTT.